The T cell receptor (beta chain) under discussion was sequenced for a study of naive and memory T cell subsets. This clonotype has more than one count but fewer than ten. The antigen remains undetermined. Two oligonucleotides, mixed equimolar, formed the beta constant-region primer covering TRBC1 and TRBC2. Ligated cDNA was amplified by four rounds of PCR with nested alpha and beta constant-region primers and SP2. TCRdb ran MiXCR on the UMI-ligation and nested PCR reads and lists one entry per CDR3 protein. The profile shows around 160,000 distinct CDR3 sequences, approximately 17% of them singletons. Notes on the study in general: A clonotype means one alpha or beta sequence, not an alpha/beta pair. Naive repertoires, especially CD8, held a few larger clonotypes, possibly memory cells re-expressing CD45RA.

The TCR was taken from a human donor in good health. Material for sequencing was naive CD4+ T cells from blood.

The CDR3 loop reads CSALMNTEAFF. CDR3 nucleotide sequence: TGCAGTGCTCTCATGAACACTGAAGCTTTCTTT. The chain is built from TRBV20-1 and TRBJ1-1, with no clear D. V gave up 5 bases and J gave up 0 bases, with 4 bases separating them. The CDR3 is 11 residues long. Germline V lookup: CDR1 DFQATT, CDR2 SNEGSKA (reference sequence).